This T cell receptor beta chain was recovered during a study of T-cell memory formation after mild COVID-19. The study, taken as a whole, reports: Contracting CD4+ clones were located mainly in CM and EM, and CD8+ clones in EMRA.

Germline V gene lookup returns CDR1 SQVTM and CDR2 ANQGSEA. The CDR3 contains 13 residues. In TCRdb, the 5' RACE reads were re-called with MiXCR into one record per CDR3 protein. This table has about 290,000 distinct CDR3 sequences, less than 20% appearing once. This clonotype was seen more than once but under ten times. The antigen remains undetermined. The source of this sequence is a man in his late teens or twenties who had mild COVID-19 (a few samples of this study predate the infection). Cell type and time point are not known. The chain couples TRBV29-1 to TRBJ2-3; D uncertain. The material sequenced was PBMCs or a T cell subset sorted from them (not recorded which). CDR3 amino acids: CRAGWASTDTQYF. The CDR3 region has the DNA TGCAGAGCTGGATGGGCTAGCACAGATACGCAGTATTTT.